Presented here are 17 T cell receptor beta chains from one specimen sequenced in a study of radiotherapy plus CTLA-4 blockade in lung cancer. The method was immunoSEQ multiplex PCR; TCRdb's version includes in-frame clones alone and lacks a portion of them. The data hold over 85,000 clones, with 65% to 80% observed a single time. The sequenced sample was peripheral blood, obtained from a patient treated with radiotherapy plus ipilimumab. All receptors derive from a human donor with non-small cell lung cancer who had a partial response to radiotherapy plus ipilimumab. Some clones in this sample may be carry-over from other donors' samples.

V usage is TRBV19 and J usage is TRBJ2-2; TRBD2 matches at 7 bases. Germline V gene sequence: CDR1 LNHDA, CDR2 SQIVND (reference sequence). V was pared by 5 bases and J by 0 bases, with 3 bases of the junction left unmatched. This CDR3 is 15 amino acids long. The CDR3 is CASSLAGANTGELFF. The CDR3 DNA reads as TGTGCCAGTAGTCTTGCGGGGGCGAACACCGGGGAGCTGTTTTTT.

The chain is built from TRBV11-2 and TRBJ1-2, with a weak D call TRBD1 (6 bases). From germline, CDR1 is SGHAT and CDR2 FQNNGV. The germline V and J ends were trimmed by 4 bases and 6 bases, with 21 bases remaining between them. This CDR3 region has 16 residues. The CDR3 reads CASSSTGTPSRNGYTF. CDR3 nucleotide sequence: TGTGCCAGCAGCTCCACCGGGACACCTTCCAGGAATGGCTACACCTTC. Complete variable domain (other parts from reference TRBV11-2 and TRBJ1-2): EAGVAQSPRYKIIEKRQSVAFWCNPISGHATLYWYQQILGQGPKLLIQFQNNGVVDDSQLPKDRFSAERLKGVDSTLKIQPAKLEDSAVYLCASSSTGTPSRNGYTFGSGTRLTVV.

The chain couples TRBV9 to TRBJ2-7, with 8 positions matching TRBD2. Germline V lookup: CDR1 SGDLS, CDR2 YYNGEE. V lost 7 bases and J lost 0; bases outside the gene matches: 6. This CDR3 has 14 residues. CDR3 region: CASSTSGSSYEQYF. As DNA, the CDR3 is TGTGCCAGCTCCACTAGCGGTAGCTCCTACGAGCAGTACTTC. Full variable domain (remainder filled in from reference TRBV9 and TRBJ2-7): DSGVTQTPKHLITATGQRVTLRCSPRSGDLSVYWYQQSLDQGLQFLIQYYNGEERAKGNILERFSAQQFPDLHSELNLSSLELGDSALYFCASSTSGSSYEQYFGPGTRLTVT.

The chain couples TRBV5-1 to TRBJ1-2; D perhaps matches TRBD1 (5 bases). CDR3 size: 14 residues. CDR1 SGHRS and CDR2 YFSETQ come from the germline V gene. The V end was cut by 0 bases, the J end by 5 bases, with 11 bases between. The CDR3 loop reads CASSLAGGTYGYTF. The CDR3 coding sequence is TGCGCCAGCAGCTTGGCCGGTGGGACTTATGGCTACACCTTC.

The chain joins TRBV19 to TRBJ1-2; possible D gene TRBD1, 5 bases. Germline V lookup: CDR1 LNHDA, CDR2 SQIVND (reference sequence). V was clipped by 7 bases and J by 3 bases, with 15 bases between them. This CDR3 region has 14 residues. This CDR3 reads CASTLWARDYGYTF. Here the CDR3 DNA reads TGTGCCAGTACCTTATGGGCCAGGGACTATGGCTACACCTTC.

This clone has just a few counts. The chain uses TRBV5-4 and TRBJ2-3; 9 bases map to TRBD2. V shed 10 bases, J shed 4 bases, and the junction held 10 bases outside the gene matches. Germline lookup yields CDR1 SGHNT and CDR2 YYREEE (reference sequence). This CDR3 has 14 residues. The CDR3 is CAVGASGVSDTQYF. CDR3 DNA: TGTGCCGTGGGGGCTAGCGGGGTATCAGATACGCAGTATTTT.

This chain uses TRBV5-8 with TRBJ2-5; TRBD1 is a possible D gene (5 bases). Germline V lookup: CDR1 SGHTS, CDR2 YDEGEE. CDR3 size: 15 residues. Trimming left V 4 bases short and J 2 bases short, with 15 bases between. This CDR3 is CASSTQRTRQETQYF. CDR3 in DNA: TGTGCCAGCAGCACCCAAAGGACACGGCAAGAGACCCAGTACTTC.

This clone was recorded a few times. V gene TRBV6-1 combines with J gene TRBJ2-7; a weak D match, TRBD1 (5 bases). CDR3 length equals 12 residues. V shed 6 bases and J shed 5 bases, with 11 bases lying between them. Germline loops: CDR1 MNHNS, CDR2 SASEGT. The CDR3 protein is CASSYQGDEQYF. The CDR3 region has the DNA TGTGCCAGCAGCTACCAGGGCGACGAGCAGTACTTC.

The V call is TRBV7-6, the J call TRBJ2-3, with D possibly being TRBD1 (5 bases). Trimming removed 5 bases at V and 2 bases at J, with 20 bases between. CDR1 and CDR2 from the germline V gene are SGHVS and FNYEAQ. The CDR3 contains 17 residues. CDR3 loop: CASSHDPDTAFTDTQYF. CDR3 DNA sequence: TGTGCCAGCAGCCATGACCCGGACACGGCTTTCACAGATACGCAGTATTTT.

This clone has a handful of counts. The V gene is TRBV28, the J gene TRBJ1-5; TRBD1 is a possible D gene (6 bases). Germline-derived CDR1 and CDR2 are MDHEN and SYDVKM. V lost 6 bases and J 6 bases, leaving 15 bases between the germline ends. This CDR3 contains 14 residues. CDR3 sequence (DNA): TGTGCCAGCAGAGAATCAGGGGAATCTCAGCCCCAGCATTTT. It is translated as CASRESGESQPQHF.

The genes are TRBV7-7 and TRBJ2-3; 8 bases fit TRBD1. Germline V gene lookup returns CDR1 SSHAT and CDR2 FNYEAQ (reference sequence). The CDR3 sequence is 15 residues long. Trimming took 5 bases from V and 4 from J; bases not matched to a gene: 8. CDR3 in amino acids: CASSLGQGGADTQYF. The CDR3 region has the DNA TGTGCCAGCAGCCTTGGACAGGGTGGTGCAGATACGCAGTATTTT.

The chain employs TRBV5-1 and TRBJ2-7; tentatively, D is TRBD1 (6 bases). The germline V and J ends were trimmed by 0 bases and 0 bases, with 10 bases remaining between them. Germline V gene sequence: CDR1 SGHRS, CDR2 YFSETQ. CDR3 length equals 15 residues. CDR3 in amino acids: CASSLEAGDSYEQYF. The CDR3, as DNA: TGCGCCAGCAGCTTGGAGGCAGGGGACTCCTACGAGCAGTACTTC.

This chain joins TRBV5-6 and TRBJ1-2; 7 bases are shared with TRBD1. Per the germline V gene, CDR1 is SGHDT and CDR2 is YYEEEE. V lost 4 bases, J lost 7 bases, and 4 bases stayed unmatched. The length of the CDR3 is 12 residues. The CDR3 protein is CASSPGDSGYTF. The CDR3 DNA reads TGTGCCAGCAGCCCGGGGGACAGTGGCTACACCTTC.

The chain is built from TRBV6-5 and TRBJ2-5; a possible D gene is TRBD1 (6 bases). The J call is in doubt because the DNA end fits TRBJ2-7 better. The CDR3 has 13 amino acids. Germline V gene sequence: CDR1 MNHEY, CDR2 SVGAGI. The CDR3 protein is CASRQIRGREQYF. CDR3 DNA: TGTGCCAGCAGACAGATCAGGGGTCGCGAGCAGTACTTC.

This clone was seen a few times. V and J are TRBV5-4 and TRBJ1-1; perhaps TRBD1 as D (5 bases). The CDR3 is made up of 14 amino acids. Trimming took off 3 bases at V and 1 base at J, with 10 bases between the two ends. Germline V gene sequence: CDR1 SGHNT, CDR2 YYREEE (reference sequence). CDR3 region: CASSSRGRNTEAFF. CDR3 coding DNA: TGTGCCAGCAGCTCTAGGGGCAGGAACACTGAAGCTTTCTTT.

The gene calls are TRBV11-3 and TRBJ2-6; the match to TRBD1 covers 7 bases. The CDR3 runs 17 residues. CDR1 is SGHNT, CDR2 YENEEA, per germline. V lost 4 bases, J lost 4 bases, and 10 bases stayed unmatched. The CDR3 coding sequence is TGTGCCAGCAGCTCGGGACAGAGGATCTTCGGGGCCAACGTCCTGACTTTC. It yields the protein CASSSGQRIFGANVLTF.

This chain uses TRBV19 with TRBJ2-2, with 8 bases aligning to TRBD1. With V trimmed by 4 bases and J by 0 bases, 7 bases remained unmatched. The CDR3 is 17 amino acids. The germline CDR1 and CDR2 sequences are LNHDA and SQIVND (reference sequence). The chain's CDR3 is CASSTGGQATNTGELFF. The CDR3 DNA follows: TGTGCCAGTAGTACAGGGGGACAGGCAACGAACACCGGGGAGCTGTTTTTT.